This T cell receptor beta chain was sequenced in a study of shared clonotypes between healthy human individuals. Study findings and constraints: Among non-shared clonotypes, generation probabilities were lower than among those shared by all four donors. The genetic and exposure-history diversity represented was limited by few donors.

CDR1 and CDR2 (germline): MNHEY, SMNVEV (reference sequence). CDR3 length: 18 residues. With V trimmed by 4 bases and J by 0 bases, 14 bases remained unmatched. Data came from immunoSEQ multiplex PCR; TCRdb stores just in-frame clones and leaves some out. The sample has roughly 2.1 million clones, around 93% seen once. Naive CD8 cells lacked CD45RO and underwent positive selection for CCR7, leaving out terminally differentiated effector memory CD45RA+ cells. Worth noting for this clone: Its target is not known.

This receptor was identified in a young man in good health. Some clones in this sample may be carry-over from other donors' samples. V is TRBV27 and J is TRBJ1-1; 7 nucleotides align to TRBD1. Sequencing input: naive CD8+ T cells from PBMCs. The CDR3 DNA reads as TGTGCCAGCAGTTCCTACCACCCTACGGGACAGATGAACACTGAAGCTTTCTTT. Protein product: CASSSYHPTGQMNTEAFF.